This T cell receptor (beta chain) appears in the sequencing data of a study of OX40 agonist ivuxolimab in advanced cancers. The overall study: Dose-escalation subjects each had hepatocellular carcinoma, melanoma, renal cell or head and neck cancer.

Trimming took 0 bases from V and 0 from J; bases not matched to a gene: 5. Germline V lookup: CDR1 LGHNA, CDR2 YNFKEQ. The CDR3 sequence is 17 residues long. Points from the study as a whole: CD4+ and CD8+ blood T cells expanded clonally by week 6 at 0.1 to 3.0 mg/kg.

TCRdb's table, derived via immunoSEQ multiplex PCR, lists solely in-frame clones and lacks some. In the table there are tens of thousands of clones, 83% of which are singletons. Concerning this clone: Its antigen is still unknown.

This sequence was found in an adult with an advanced solid tumor such as melanoma, head and neck, liver or kidney cancer. Sequences were derived from CD4+ or CD8+ T cells sorted from blood, sampled in a trial of the OX40 agonist ivuxolimab. The rearrangement links TRBV4-2 to TRBJ2-3, with 8 bases aligning to TRBD2. The CDR3 sequence: CASSQEGRGVSTDTQYF. CDR3 DNA sequence: TGTGCCAGCAGCCAAGAAGGGCGGGGGGTCAGCACAGATACGCAGTATTTT.